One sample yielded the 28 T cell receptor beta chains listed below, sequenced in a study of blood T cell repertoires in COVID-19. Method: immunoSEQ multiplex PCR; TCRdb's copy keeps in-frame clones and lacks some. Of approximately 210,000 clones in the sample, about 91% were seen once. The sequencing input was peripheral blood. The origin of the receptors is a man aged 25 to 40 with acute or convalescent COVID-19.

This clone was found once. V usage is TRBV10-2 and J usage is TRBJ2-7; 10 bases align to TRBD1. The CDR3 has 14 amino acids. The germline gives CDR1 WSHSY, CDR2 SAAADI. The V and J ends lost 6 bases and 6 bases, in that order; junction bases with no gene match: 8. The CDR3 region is CASRAGQGVREQYF. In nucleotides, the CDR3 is TGCGCCAGCAGGGCCGGACAGGGGGTCCGCGAGCAGTACTTC.

The CDR3 reads CASRDAGGQTQYF. CDR3 nucleotides: TGTGCCAGCAGGGATGCGGGGGGCCAGACCCAGTACTTC. This chain links TRBV5-6 with TRBJ2-5, with 8 bases matching TRBD2. This CDR3 region has 13 residues. V shed 5 bases, J shed 6 bases, and the junction held 6 bases outside the gene matches. Germline assignment: CDR1 SGHDT and CDR2 YYEEEE.

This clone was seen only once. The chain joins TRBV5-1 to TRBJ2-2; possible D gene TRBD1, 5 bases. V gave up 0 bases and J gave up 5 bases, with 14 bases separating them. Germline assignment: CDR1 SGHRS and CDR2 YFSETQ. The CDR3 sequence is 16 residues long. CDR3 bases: TGCGCCAGCAGCTTGGAGGGGCTCACCGCGACCGGGGAGCTGTTTTTT. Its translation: CASSLEGLTATGELFF.

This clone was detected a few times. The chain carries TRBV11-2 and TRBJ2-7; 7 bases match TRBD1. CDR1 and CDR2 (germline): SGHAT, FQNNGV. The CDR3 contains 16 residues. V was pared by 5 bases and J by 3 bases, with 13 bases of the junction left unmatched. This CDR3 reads CASSLDGRGSVYEQYF. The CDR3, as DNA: TGTGCCAGCAGCCTCGATGGCAGGGGGTCTGTCTACGAGCAGTACTTC.

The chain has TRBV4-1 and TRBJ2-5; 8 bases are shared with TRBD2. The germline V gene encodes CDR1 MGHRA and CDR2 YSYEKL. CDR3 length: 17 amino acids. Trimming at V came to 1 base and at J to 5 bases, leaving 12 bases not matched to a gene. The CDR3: CASSQATGTRGQETQYF. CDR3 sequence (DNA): TGCGCCAGCAGCCAAGCGACTGGGACTAGGGGCCAGGAGACCCAGTACTTC.

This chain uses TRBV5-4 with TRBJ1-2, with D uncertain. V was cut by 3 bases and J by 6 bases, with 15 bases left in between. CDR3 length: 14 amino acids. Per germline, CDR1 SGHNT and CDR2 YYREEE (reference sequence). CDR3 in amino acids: CASSSRWAGNGYTF. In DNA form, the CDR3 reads TGTGCCAGCAGCTCCCGTTGGGCAGGCAATGGCTACACCTTC.

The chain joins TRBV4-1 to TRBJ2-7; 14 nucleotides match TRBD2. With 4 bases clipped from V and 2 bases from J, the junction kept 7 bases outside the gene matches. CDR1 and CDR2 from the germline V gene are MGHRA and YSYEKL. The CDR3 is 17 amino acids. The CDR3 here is CASSPRTSGGTPYEQYF. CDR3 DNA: TGCGCCAGCAGCCCACGGACTAGCGGGGGGACACCCTACGAGCAGTACTTC.

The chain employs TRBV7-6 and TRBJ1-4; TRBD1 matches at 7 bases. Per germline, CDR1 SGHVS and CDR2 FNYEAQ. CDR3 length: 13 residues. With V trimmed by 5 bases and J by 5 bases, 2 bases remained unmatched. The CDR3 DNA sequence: TGTGCCAGCAGCAGGGGACAGAATGAAAAACTGTTTTTT. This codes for CASSRGQNEKLFF.

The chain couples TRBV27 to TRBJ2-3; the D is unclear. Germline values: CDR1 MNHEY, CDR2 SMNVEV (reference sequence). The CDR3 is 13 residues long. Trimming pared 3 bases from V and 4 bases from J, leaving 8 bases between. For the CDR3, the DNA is TGTGCCAGCAGTTTGACATGGGCAGATACGCAGTATTTT. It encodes CASSLTWADTQYF.

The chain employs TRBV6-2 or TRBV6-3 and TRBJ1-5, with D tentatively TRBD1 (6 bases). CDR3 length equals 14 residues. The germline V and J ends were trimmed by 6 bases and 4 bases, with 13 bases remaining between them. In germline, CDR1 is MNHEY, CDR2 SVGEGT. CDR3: CASSGQFRNQPQHF. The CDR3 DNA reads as TGTGCCAGCAGCGGACAGTTTAGGAATCAGCCCCAGCATTTT.

The CDR3 protein is CASSLQTGPQPQHF. As DNA, the CDR3 is TGTGCCAGCAGCTTACAGACAGGGCCTCAGCCCCAGCATTTT. V is TRBV7-4 and J is TRBJ1-5, with 7 positions matching TRBD1. Germline CDR1 is SGHVT and CDR2 is SQSDAQ. Trimming took 2 bases from V and 6 from J; bases not matched to a gene: 4. CDR3 length: 14 amino acids. The whole variable domain, filled in from reference TRBV7-4 and TRBJ1-5, reads GAGVSQSPRYKVAKRGRDVALRCDSISGHVTLYWYRQTLGQGSEVLTYSQSDAQRDKSGRPSGRFSAERPERSVSTLKIQRTEQGDSAVYLCASSLQTGPQPQHFGDGTRLSIL.

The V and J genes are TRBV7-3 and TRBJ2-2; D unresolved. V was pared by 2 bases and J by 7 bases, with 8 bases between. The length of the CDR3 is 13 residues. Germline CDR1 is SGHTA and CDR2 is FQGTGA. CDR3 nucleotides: TGTGCCAGCAGCTTATCTAACGACGGGGAGCTGTTTTTT. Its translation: CASSLSNDGELFF. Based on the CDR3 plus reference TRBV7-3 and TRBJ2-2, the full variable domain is GAGVSQTPSNKVTEKGKYVELRCDPISGHTALYWYRQSLGQGPEFLIYFQGTGAADDSGLPNDRFFAVRPEGSVSTLKIQRTERGDSAVYLCASSLSNDGELFFGEGSRLTVL.

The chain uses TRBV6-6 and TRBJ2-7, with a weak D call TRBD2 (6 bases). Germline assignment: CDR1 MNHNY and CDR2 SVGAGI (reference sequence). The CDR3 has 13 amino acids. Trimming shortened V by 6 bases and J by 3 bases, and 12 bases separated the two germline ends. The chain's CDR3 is CASSDGLIYEQYF. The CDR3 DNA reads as TGTGCCAGCAGCGATGGACTAATCTACGAGCAGTACTTC.

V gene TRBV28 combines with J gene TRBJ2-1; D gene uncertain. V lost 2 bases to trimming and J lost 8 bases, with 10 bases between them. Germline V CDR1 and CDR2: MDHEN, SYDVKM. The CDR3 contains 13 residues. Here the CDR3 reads CASSLTVIHEQFF. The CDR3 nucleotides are TGTGCCAGCAGTTTAACAGTTATCCATGAGCAGTTCTTC.

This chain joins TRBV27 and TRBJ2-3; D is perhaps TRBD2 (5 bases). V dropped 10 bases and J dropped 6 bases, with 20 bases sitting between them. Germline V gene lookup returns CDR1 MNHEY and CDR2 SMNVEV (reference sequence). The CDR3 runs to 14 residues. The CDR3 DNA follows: TGTGCCACCCTGAACGGGGAAGGCTGGGATACGCAGTATTTT. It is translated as CATLNGEGWDTQYF.

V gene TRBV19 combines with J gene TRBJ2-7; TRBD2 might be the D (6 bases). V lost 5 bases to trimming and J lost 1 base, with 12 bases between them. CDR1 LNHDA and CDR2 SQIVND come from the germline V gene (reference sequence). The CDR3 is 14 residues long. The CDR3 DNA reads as TGTGCCAGTAGTTCCGGGGGTTCATCCTACGAGCAGTACTTC. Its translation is CASSSGGSSYEQYF.

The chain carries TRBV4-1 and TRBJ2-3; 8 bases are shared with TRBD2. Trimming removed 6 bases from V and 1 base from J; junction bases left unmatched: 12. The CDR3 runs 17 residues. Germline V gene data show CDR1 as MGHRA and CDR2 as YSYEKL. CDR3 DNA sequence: TGCGCCAGCAGAGAAACTAGCGGTCCATTGGGCACAGATACGCAGTATTTT. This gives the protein CASRETSGPLGTDTQYF.

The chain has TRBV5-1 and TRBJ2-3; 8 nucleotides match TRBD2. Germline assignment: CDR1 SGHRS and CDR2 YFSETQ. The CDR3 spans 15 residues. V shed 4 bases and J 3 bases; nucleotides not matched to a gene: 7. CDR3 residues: CASSPPRGGTDTQYF. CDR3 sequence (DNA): TGCGCCAGCAGCCCTCCTCGCGGGGGGACAGATACGCAGTATTTT.

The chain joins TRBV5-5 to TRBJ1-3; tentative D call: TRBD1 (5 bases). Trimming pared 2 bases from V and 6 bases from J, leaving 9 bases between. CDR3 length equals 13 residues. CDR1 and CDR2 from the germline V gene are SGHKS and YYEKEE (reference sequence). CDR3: CASSLGGENTIYF. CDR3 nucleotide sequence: TGTGCCAGCAGCTTAGGAGGGGAAAACACCATATATTTT.

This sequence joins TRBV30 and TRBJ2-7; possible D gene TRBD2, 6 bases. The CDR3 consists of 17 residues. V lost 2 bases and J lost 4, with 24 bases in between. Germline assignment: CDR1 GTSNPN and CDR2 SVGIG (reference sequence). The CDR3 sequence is CAWSSAGTPYKSYEQYF. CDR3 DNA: TGTGCCTGGAGTTCCGCCGGGACTCCCTACAAGTCGTACGAGCAGTACTTC. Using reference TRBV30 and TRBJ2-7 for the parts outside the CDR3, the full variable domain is SQTIHQWPATLVQPVGSPLSLECTVEGTSNPNLYWYRQAAGRGLQLLFYSVGIGQISSEVPQNLSASRPQDRQFILSSKKLLLSDSGFYLCAWSSAGTPYKSYEQYFGPGTRLTVT.

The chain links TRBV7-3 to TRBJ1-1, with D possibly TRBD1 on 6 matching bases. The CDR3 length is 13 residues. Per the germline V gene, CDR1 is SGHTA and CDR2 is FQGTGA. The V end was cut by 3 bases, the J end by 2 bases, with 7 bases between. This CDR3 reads CASSFGTNTEAFF. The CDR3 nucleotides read TGTGCCAGCAGCTTTGGGACAAACACTGAAGCTTTCTTT. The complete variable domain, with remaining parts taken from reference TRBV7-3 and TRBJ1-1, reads GAGVSQTPSNKVTEKGKYVELRCDPISGHTALYWYRQSLGQGPEFLIYFQGTGAADDSGLPNDRFFAVRPEGSVSTLKIQRTERGDSAVYLCASSFGTNTEAFFGQGTRLTVV.

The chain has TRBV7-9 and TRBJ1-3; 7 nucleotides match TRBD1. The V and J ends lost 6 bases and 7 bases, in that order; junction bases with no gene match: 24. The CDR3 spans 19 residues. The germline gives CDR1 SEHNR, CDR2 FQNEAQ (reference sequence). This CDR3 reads CASRSHPRVTGSLRNTIYF. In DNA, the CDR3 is TGTGCCAGCAGATCTCATCCTCGGGTGACAGGGTCTCTTCGGAACACCATATATTTT.

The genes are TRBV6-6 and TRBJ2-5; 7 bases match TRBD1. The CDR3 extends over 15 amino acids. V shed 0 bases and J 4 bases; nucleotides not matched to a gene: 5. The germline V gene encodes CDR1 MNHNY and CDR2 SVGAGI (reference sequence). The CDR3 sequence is CASSYSSTGSETQYF. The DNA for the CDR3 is TGTGCCAGCAGTTACTCCTCGACAGGGTCAGAGACCCAGTACTTC.

The CDR3 nucleotides are TGTGCCAGCAGCTTTTGGGGACAGGCCTCCTACGAGCAGTACTTC. Amino acid sequence: CASSFWGQASYEQYF. The rearrangement joins TRBV7-8 to TRBJ2-7; TRBD1 agrees at 8 bases. The CDR3 is made up of 15 amino acids. CDR1 is SGHVS and CDR2 is FQNEAQ in the germline V gene. V was clipped by 3 bases and J by 0 bases; unmatched bases: 4.

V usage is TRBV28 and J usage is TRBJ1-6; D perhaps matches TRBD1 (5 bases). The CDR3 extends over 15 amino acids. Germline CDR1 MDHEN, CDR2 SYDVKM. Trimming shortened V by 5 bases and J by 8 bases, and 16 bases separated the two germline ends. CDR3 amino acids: CASSLWAGRDSPLHF. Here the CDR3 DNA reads TGTGCCAGCAGTCTCTGGGCGGGGCGAGATTCACCCCTCCACTTT.

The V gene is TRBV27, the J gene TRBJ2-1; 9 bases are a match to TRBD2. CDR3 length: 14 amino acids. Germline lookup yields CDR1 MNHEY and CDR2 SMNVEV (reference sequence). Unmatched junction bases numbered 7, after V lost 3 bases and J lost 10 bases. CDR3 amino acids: CASSLREGLGEQFF. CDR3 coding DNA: TGTGCCAGCAGTTTGCGGGAGGGCCTAGGAGAGCAGTTCTTC.

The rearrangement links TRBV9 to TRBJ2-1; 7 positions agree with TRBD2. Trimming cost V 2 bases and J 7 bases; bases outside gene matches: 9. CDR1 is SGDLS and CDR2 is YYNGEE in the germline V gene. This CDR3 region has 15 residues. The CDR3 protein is CASSVLGEGRNEQFF. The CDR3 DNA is TGTGCCAGCAGCGTGTTGGGGGAGGGCCGGAATGAGCAGTTCTTC.

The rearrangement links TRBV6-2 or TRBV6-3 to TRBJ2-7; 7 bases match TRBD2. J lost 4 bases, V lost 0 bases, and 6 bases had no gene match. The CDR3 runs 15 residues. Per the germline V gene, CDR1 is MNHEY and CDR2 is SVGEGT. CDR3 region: CASSYSTPSGYEQYF. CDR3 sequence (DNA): TGTGCCAGCAGTTACTCGACGCCTAGCGGATACGAGCAGTACTTC.